The present entry profiles one T cell receptor beta chain with its context. Its antigen target is currently unknown. No clone much larger than this one lies a single base away; base qualities are absent. The source of the sample is a study of blood T cell repertoires in COVID-19 (dated by TCRdb to about 2020). Notes on the research overall: Samples from collaborators originated in the United States, Italy and Spain and spanned both the acute and convalescent phases of COVID-19. The prospective study material was composed of cDNA or gDNA derived from T cells, B-cell-depleted T cells, or PBMCs. Subjects who had been exposed to COVID-19, were actively infected with it, or had recovered from it provided the deeply sampled blood TCRbeta repertoires that made up the dataset. The repertoires were made available in a free public database intended to serve as a resource for research on the immune response to SARS-CoV-2. Samples came from the ongoing ImmuneRACE study (first 160 participants) plus 1,254 subjects from 6 global collaborators. A de-identified subject ID, COVID-19 status, age in years and sex were almost always included in the sample metadata. Where available, HLA class I and class II types were taken from metadata supplied by the sample provider and were not determined by assay-based typing.

One collaborating source in Seattle enrolled patients while the patients were actively infected and followed the patients over time throughout the course of disease. Each collaborating institution followed its own protocols to collect whole blood in K2EDTA tubes. Collaborator samples were shipped for TCRbeta analysis as frozen whole blood, isolated PBMCs, or DNA extracted from either sample type. TCRbeta CDR3 regions were amplified from genomic DNA by means of the immunoSEQ Assay, a bias-controlled multiplex PCR. As for the authors' bioinformatics: The number of nucleated cells in each sample was estimated from the amplification of reference gene primers within the assay. To quantify the absolute abundance of each unique TCRbeta CDR3 rearrangement, sequence reads were collapsed and filtered. For each sample, productive Simpson clonality was calculated as the square root of Simpson's diversity index across productive rearrangements. The source is immuneACCESS, and TCRdb retained only in-frame sequences with V and J called. Part of the clones is not carried over; for the studies checked, unresolved V genes explain less than half of this, and the remainder is unexplained. Clonal size and the V and J genes are those of that table, whereas D and trimming came from the DNA. For this sample there are hundreds of thousands of clones; approximately 89% appear just once. Around 0.92% of the sample goes to the ten largest clones.

What the work shows at the level of the full study, not this receptor alone: Clinical and demographic metadata were provided uncurated, with the amount varying by source and participant.

V is cut by 5 bases and J by 5 bases, and the space between the germline ends is 19 bases. The CDR3 numbers 16 residues from cysteine through phenylalanine. Only CDR3 DNA is held: 48 bases, read in frame from base 1. The germline V gene (reference sequence) sets CDR1 to MNHNY and CDR2 to SVGAGI. The chain is assembled from TRBV6-6 and TRBJ1-5, with no confident D gene call. The receptor comes from a young man with COVID-19, enrolled during active disease. The sequencing input was peripheral blood. Here is the DNA: TGTGCCAGCAGTCCTTGGAGGATTGGGTTCGATCAGCCCCAGCATTTT. Translated, it gives CASSPWRIGFDQPQHF.